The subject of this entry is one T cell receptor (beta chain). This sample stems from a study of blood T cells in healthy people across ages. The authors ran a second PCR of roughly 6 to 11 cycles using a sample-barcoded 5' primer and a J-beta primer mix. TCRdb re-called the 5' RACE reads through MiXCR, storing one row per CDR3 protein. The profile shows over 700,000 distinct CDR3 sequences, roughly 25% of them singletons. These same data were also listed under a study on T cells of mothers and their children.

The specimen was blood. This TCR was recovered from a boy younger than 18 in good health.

The CDR3, as DNA: TGTGCCAGCAGCCCGCGAAGGACAGGGGACGGCTCCTACGAGCAGTACTTC. The encoded protein is CASSPRRTGDGSYEQYF. The rearrangement joins TRBV7-9 to TRBJ2-7; 9 bases match TRBD1. Germline V lookup: CDR1 SEHNR, CDR2 FQNEAQ (reference sequence). CDR3 length: 17 amino acids. V lost 5 bases to trimming and J lost 0 bases; unmatched junction nucleotides: 11.